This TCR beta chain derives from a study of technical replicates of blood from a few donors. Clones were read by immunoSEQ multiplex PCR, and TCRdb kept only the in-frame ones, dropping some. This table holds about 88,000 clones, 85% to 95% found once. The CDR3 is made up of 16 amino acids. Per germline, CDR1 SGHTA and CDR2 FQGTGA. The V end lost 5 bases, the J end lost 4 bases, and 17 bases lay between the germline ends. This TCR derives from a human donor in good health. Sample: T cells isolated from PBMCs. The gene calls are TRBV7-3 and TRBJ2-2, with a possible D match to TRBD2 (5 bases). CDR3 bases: TGTGCCAGCAGCCCTGGAAATCGGGGAGTCACCGGGGAGCTGTTTTTT. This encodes CASSPGNRGVTGELFF. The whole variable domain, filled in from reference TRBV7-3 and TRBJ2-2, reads GAGVSQTPSNKVTEKGKYVELRCDPISGHTALYWYRQSLGQGPEFLIYFQGTGAADDSGLPNDRFFAVRPEGSVSTLKIQRTERGDSAVYLCASSPGNRGVTGELFFGEGSRLTVL.